A selection of T cell receptor beta chains follows, all from one sample in a study of molecular identifiers for immune sequencing clone quantification. TCRdb ran MiXCR on the PCR reads and lists one entry per CDR3 protein. The repertoire holds 100,000 or so distinct CDR3 sequences, 20% to 25% seen once, with about 0.95% in the top ten. The sample taken for sequencing was naive CD8+ T cells from blood, with Jurkat cell RNA spiked in. These receptors came from a human donor in good health. Some libraries in this study had Jurkat cell RNA spiked in. Each CDR3 is given with its conserved first and last residue. Each record gives: V gene, J gene, D gene, clone size, CDR3 protein, CDR3 DNA. The D gene is left open where the match is weak. The size entry is marked missing in some rows and otherwise reads once, few, many or a size class.

TRBV7-6	TRBJ2-3	TRBD2	few	CASSLNPPGLARDTSTDTQYF	TGTGCCAGCAGCTTAAACCCCCCGGGACTAGCGCGAGATACTAGCACAGATACGCAGTATTTT
TRBV7-2	TRBJ2-4	.	medium-sized	CASSLGPSRAKNIQYF	TGTGCCAGCAGCTTAGGTCCCAGCAGAGCCAAAAACATTCAGTACTTC
TRBV13	TRBJ2-7	TRBD2	many	CASSPGLGGMEQYF	TGTGCCAGCAGCCCCGGACTAGGCGGAATGGAGCAGTACTTC
TRBV6-2/TRBV6-3	TRBJ2-6	TRBD1	few	CASSIGTGSGANVLTF	TGTGCCAGCAGTATAGGGACAGGGTCTGGGGCCAACGTCCTGACTTTC
TRBV7-9	TRBJ2-3	TRBD2	many	CASSPRLAGYTDTQYF	TGTGCCAGCAGCCCAAGACTAGCGGGTTACACAGATACGCAGTATTTT
TRBV28	TRBJ2-2	TRBD2	.	CASSYGGGTNTGELFF	TGTGCCAGCAGTTACGGGGGGGGAACGAACACCGGGGAGCTGTTTTTT
TRBV9	TRBJ2-3	.	many	CASSVYPDTDTQYF	TGTGCCAGCAGCGTATATCCAGACACAGATACGCAGTATTTT
TRBV11-2	TRBJ2-7	.	many	CASSQTMDTTEQYF	TGTGCCAGCAGCCAAACCATGGACACCACGGAGCAGTACTTC
TRBV3-1	TRBJ1-2	.	few	CASSQTSRDRSNYGYTF	TGTGCCAGCAGCCAAACATCCCGGGACCGAAGTAACTATGGCTACACCTTC
TRBV6-2/TRBV6-3	TRBJ1-1	.	many	CASSPLWQGGTEAFF	TGTGCCAGCAGTCCCCTGTGGCAGGGAGGAACTGAAGCTTTCTTT
TRBV13	TRBJ2-3	.	many	CASSSRQGAGYTDTQYF	TGTGCCAGCAGCTCAAGACAGGGTGCGGGATACACAGATACGCAGTATTTT
TRBV12-3/TRBV12-4	TRBJ2-1	.	.	CASTTSVYIGEQFF	TGTGCCAGCACTACTTCGGTTTATATCGGAGAGCAGTTCTTC
TRBV5-6	TRBJ1-5	TRBD1	many	CASSLEGGQPQHF	TGTGCCAGCAGCTTGGAAGGGGGCCAGCCCCAGCATTTT
TRBV6-5	TRBJ2-5	TRBD2	many	CASSYSASGGSETQYF	TGTGCCAGCAGTTACTCTGCCAGCGGGGGGTCAGAGACCCAGTACTTC
TRBV19	TRBJ1-1	.	many	CASSFGSPNTEAFF	TGTGCCAGTAGTTTCGGGAGCCCAAACACTGAAGCTTTCTTT
TRBV4-3	TRBJ1-4	.	many	CASSQETITNEKLFF	TGCGCCAGCAGCCAAGAAACGATAACTAATGAAAAACTGTTTTTT
TRBV29-1	TRBJ2-3	TRBD2	many	CSSTIGLAVTDTQYF	TGCAGCTCCACGATTGGACTAGCGGTTACAGATACGCAGTATTTT
TRBV30	TRBJ2-1	TRBD2	many	CAWSLASGNSEQFF	TGTGCCTGGAGTCTGGCCAGCGGGAATAGTGAGCAGTTCTTC
TRBV18	TRBJ1-5	.	many	CASSTRDASNQPQHF	TGTGCCAGCTCAACCCGGGACGCTAGCAATCAGCCCCAGCATTTT
TRBV27	TRBJ2-7	TRBD1	few	CASSSPTGDHEQYF	TGTGCCAGCAGTTCACCTACAGGGGACCACGAGCAGTACTTC
TRBV20-1	TRBJ2-1	TRBD2	few	CSARGGLAGYNEQFF	TGCAGTGCTAGAGGCGGACTAGCGGGCTACAATGAGCAGTTCTTC
TRBV4-1	TRBJ1-5	TRBD1	.	CASSYGTGPNQPQHF	TGCGCCAGCAGCTACGGGACAGGGCCGAATCAGCCCCAGCATTTT
TRBV12-3/TRBV12-4	TRBJ2-3	.	many	CASSSPTLAPTDTQYF	TGTGCCAGCAGTTCTCCGACACTAGCCCCCACAGATACGCAGTATTTT
TRBV7-8	TRBJ2-3	.	many	CASSKVGGFTDTQYF	TGTGCCAGCAGCAAAGTCGGGGGATTCACAGATACGCAGTATTTT
TRBV20-1	TRBJ2-7	.	many	CSATEGANDEQYF	TGCAGTGCTACGGAGGGGGCGAACGACGAGCAGTACTTC
TRBV6-2/TRBV6-3	TRBJ2-3	.	many	CASSYIYPDTQYF	TGTGCCAGCAGTTATATTTATCCGGATACGCAGTATTTT